A selection of T cell receptor beta chains follows, all from one sample in a study of cytomegalovirus exposure and HLA in healthy donors. The repertoire was sequenced with immunoSEQ multiplex PCR; TCRdb's copy has only in-frame clones and lacks some. The data contain roughly 100,000 clones, approximately 86% of them singletons. Sequencing input: PBMCs. The receptor source for this set is a man in his late teens or twenties in good health and CMV-seronegative. Each CDR3 is given without its conserved first and last residue. Fields, in order: CDR3 length, V gene, J gene, CDR3 protein.

13	TRBV6-1	TRBJ2-4	ASSEWGQVGHIQY
14	TRBV6-1	TRBJ2-3	ASSVVAGGPLNTQY
12	TRBV5-6	TRBJ1-2	ASSPASGLGGYT
13	TRBV4-1	TRBJ1-6	ASSPRDRENSPLH
13	TRBV7-2	TRBJ2-5	ASARRGTPTETQY
13	TRBV4-3	TRBJ2-7	ASSQDASSNYEQY
13	TRBV5-8	TRBJ2-5	ASSQGQGNTETQY
13	TRBV19	TRBJ2-6	ASSGRDSGANVLT
12	TRBV11-3	TRBJ2-7	ASSLGITAGEQY
11	TRBV5-4	TRBJ2-7	ASSLESTREQY
13	TRBV6-5	TRBJ1-6	ASTTGGGWNSPLH
8	TRBV7-2	TRBJ1-3	ATGGNTIY